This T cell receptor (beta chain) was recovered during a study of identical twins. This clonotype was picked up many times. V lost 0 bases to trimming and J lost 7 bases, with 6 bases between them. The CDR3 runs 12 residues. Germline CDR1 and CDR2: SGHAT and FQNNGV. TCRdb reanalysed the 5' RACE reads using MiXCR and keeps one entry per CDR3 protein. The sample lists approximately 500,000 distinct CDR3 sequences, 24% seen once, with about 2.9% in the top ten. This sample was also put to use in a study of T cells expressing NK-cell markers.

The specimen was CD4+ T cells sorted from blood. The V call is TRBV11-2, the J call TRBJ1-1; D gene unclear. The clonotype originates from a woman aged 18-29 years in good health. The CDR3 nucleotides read TGTGCCAGCAGCTTAGATAGGGATGAAGCTTTCTTT. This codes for CASSLDRDEAFF.